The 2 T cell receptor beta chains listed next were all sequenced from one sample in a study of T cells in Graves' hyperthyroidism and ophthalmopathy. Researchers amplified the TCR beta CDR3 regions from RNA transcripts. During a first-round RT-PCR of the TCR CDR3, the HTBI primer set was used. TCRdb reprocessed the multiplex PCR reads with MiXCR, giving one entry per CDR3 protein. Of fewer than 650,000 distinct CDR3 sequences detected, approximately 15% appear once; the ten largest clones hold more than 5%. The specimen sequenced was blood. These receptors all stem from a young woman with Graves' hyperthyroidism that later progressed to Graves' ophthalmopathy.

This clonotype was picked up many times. The CDR3 DNA reads as TGTGCCAGCAGCTTAACAGGTCGGGACGAGCAGTACTTC. It is translated as CASSLTGRDEQYF. This chain uses TRBV11-2 with TRBJ2-7; the D gene is possibly TRBD1 (5 bases). The CDR3 has 13 residues. Trimming stripped 2 bases from V and 5 bases from J, with 10 bases between. From germline, CDR1 is SGHAT and CDR2 FQNNGV.

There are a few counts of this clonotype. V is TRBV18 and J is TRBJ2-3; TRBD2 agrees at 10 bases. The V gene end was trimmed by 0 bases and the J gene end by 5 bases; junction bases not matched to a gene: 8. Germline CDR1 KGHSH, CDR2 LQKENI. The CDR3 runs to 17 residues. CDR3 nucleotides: TGTGCCAGCTCACCACCATCAGCGGGAGGGCCTGGAGATACGCAGTATTTT. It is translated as CASSPPSAGGPGDTQYF.